Listed here is a single T cell receptor beta chain. Germline CDR1 and CDR2: LNHDA and SQIVND (reference sequence). V shed 5 bases, J shed 2 bases, and the junction held 7 bases outside the gene matches. This CDR3 is 16 amino acids long. These data belong to a study of blood T cell repertoires in COVID-19. Study-wide context: From T cells, B-cell-depleted T cells, or PBMCs came the material, which was cDNA or gDNA.

Recovery among Cohort 3 donors was established by two negative PCRs, clearance, or symptom resolution. Study processing details: Estimation of nucleated cell counts relied on the amplification of reference gene primers. The protocol was immunoSEQ multiplex PCR, while the TCRdb copy is restricted to in-frame clones and leaves out a portion. The V and J calls and clone size are taken from that table; D and trimming were inferred from the DNA. The table shows 280,000 or so clones, with 85% occurring only once. The chain couples TRBV19 to TRBJ1-2, with 11 positions matching TRBD1. Sample: PBMCs or T cells enriched from blood (not recorded which). The TCR was taken from a woman aged 45-60 years who had recovered from COVID-19. The CDR3: CASSPDRGRGNYGYTF. CDR3 DNA: TGTGCCAGTAGTCCGGACAGGGGGCGAGGGAACTATGGCTACACCTTC.